The source of this T cell receptor (beta chain) is a study of metastatic and nonmetastatic thyroid tumors. About the study: Where malignant and benign thyroid patients were concerned, repertoires were compared across blood and tumor or nodule tissue.

Study results and limitations: It was reportedly found that TCR beta diversity was significantly higher in malignant thyroid tumors than in benign nodules, a difference seen in both blood and tumor samples.

Trimming stripped 2 bases from V and 7 bases from J, with 3 bases between. CDR3 length: 12 amino acids. CDR1 and CDR2 (germline): MDHEN, SYDVKM. This clone has just a few counts. Its cognate antigen is unknown. TCRdb reanalyzed the PCR reads with MiXCR. The data show tens of thousands of clones, around half seen once. No treatment had been given to any patient before thyroid surgery. The chain uses TRBV28 and TRBJ1-6, with D hard to call. This TCR came from a male donor with papillary thyroid cancer or a benign thyroid nodule (not recorded which). Some clones in this sample may be carry-over from other donors' samples. Source material: tumor tissue. The CDR3 DNA follows: TGTGCCAGCAGTTTAGTGAATTCACCCCTCCACTTT. Protein product: CASSLVNSPLHF. Full variable domain (missing parts from reference TRBV28 and TRBJ1-6): DVKVTQSSRYLVKRTGEKVFLECVQDMDHENMFWYRQDPGLGLRLIYFSYDVKMKEKGDIPEGYSVSREKKERFSLILESASTNQTSMYLCASSLVNSPLHFGNGTRLTVT.